This record looks at one T cell receptor beta chain sequence and its context. Its cognate antigen is unknown. This specimen belongs to a study of monozygotic twins with cystic fibrosis. Study-wide findings and caveats: Median Simpson clonality of 0.0095 suggested naive T cells predominated. In 13 of 16 pairs, V gene usage was closest to the co-twin's.

Germline trimming cut 4 bases from V and 0 bases from J; bases unmatched to any gene: 9. This CDR3 has 17 residues. The germline gives CDR1 SGHKS, CDR2 YYEKEE (reference sequence). Method: immunoSEQ multiplex PCR; TCRdb's copy keeps in-frame clones and lacks some. Seen here are approximately 24,000 clones, roughly 89% observed once, and the top ten hold roughly 1.2%. Sequenced sample: blood. The TCR originated in a woman aged 25 to 39 with cystic fibrosis. The chain has TRBV5-5 and TRBJ2-2, with 7 bases matching TRBD2. CDR3 nucleotide sequence: TGTGCCAGCAGCCGCCTCGTCGGGGGGACGAACACCGGGGAGCTGTTTTTT. It is translated as CASSRLVGGTNTGELFF.